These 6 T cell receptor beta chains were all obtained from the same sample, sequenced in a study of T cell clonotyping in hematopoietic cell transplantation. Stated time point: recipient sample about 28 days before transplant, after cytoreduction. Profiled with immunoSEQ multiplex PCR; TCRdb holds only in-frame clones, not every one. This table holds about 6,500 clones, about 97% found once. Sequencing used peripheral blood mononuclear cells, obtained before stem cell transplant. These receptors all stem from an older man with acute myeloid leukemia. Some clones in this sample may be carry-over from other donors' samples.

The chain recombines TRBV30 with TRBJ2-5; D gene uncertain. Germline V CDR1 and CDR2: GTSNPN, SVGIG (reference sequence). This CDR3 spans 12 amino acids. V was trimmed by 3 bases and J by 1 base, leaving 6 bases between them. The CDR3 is CAWRPGQETQYF. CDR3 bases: TGTGCCTGGAGGCCCGGCCAAGAGACCCAGTACTTC.

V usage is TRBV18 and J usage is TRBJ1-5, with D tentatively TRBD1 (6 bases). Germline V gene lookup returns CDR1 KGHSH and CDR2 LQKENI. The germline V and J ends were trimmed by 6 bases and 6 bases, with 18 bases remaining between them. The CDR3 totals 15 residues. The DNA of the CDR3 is TGTGCCAGCTCGCTGGGGTCGGGGGCCGGTCAGCCCCAGCATTTT. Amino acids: CASSLGSGAGQPQHF. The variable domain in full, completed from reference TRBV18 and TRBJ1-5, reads NAGVMQNPRHLVRRRGQEARLRCSPMKGHSHVYWYRQLPEEGLKFMVYLQKENIIDESGMPKERFSAEFPKEGPSILRIQQVVRGDSAAYFCASSLGSGAGQPQHFGDGTRLSIL.

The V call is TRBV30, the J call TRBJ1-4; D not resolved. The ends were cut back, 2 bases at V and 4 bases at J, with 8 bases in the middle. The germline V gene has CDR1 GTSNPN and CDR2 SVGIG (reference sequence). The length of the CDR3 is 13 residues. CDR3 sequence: CAWSRNSNEKLFF. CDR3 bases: TGTGCCTGGAGTAGGAACAGTAATGAAAAACTGTTTTTT.

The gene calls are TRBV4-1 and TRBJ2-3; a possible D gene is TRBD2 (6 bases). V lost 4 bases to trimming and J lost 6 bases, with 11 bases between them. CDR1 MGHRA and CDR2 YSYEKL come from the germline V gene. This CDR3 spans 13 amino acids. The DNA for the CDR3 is TGCGCCAGCAGCCGGGGTGGGAGGGATACGCAGTATTTT. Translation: CASSRGGRDTQYF.

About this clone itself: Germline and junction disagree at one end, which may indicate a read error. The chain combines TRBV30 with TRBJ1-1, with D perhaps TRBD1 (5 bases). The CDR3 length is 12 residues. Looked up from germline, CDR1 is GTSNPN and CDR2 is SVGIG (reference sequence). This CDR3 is CAGRGENTEAFF. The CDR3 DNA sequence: TGTGCCGGGAGAGGGGAGAACACTGAAGCTTTCTTT.

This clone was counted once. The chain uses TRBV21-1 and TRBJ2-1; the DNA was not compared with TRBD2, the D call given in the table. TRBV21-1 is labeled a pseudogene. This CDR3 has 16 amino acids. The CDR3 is CASSLGRATPRGEQFF. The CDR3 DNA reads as TGTGCCAGCAGCCTCGGGAGGGCTACCCCCCGGGGGGAGCAGTTCTTC.